This T cell receptor (beta chain) is drawn from a study of a mutant IDH1 vaccine in newly diagnosed glioma. Background on the study: Beginning 4-6 weeks after radiotherapy alone, or with temozolomide cycles, vaccination took place.

Trimming shortened V by 6 bases and J by 0 bases, and 12 bases separated the two germline ends. The CDR3 extends over 15 amino acids. The germline gives CDR1 SNHLY, CDR2 FYNNEI. Concerning this clone itself: Its matching antigen is unknown.

Time point indicated: week 47, end of study. The content of each vaccine dose was 300 ug of mutant IDH1 20-mer peptide, and topical imiquimod accompanied it. This table comes from immunoSEQ multiplex PCR, and its TCRdb copy is limited to in-frame clones, with some not included. The data hold fewer than 85,000 clones, with 75% to 90% observed a single time. The sample consisted of PBMCs, taken from a glioma patient whose treatment included an IDH1 peptide vaccine. The TCR sequence derives from a man in his forties with glioma. This sequence joins TRBV2 and TRBJ2-1, with D perhaps matching TRBD2 (5 bases). The CDR3 reads CASSLASLSYNEQFF. The DNA of the CDR3 is TGTGCCAGCAGCTTAGCGTCCCTCTCCTACAATGAGCAGTTCTTC.